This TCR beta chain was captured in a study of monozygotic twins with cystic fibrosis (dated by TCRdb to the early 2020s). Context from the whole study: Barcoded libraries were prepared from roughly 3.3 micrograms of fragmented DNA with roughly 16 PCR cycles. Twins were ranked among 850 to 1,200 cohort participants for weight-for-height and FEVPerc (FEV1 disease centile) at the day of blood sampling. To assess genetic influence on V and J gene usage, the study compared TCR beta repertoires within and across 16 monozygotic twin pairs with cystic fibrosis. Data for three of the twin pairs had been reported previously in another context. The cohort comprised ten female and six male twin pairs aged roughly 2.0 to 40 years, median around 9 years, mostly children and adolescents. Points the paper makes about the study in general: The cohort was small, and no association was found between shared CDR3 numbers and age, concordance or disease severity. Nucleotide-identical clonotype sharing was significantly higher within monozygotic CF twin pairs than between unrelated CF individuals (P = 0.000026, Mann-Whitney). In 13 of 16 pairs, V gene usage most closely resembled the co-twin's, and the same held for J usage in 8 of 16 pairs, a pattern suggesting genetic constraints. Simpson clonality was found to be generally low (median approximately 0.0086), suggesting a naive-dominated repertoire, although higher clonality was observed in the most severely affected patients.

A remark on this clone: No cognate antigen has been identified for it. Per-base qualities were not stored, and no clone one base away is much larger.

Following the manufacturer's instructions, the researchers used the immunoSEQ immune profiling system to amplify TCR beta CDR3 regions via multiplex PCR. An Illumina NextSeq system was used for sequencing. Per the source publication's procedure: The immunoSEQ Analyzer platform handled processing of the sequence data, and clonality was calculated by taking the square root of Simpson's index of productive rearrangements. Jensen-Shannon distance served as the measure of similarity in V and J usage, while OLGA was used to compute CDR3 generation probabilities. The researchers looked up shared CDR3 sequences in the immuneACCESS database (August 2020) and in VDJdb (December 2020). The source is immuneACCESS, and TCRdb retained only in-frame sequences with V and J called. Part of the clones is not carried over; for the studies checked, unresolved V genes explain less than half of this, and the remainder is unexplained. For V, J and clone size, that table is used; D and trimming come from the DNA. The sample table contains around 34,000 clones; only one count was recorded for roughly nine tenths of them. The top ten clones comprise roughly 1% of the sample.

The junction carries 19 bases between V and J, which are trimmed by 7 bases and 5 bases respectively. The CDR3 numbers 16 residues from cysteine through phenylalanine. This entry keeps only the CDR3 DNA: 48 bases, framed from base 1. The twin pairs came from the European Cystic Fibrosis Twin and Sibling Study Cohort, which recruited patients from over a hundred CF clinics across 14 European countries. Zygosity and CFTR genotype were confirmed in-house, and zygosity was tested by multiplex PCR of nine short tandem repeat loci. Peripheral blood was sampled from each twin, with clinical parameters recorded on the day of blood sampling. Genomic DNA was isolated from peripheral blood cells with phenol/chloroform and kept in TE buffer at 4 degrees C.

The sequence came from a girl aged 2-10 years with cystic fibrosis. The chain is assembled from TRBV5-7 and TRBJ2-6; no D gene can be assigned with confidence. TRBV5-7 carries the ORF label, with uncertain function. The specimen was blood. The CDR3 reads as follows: CASETCVQSRANVLTF. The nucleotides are TGTGCCAGCGAAACCTGCGTACAAAGTCGGGCCAACGTCCTGACTTTC.